The clone carrying this T cell receptor (beta chain) has at least ten counts. No antigen is known for it. RNA transcripts yielded amplified TCR beta CDR3 regions. The HTBI primer set served for first-round RT-PCR of the TCR CDR3. MiXCR, run by TCRdb on the multiplex PCR reads, gives a single entry per CDR3 protein. The sample includes over 250,000 distinct CDR3 sequences, around a quarter of them seen just once. The entry originates in a study of T cells in Graves' hyperthyroidism and ophthalmopathy. Study details: Peripheral blood sampling occurred at initial diagnosis, before any treatment.

Overall study findings and caveats: Stable hyperthyroidism was told apart from ophthalmopathy by a model built on 13 V-J features.

The PBMCs studied were ones that came from 8.5 to 10 ml fresh peripheral blood. This CDR3 has 14 amino acids. With 6 bases clipped from V and 5 bases from J, the junction kept 8 bases outside the gene matches. This receptor was obtained from a man aged 35 to 55 with Graves' hyperthyroidism that later progressed to Graves' ophthalmopathy. The sequenced sample was blood. The V call is TRBV12-3 or TRBV12-4, the J call TRBJ2-7; 9 bases map to TRBD1. In DNA, the CDR3 is TGTGCCAGCAGCGACCGGGACAGGGTCCACGAGCAGTACTTC. Translated, it gives CASSDRDRVHEQYF.